This T cell receptor beta chain was retrieved from a study of radiotherapy plus CTLA-4 blockade in lung cancer. Broader study findings: After treatment with radiotherapy plus ipilimumab, TCR clones that came from the tumor expanded in blood. The authors reported that early blood T cell clone dynamics, with interferon-beta, best predicted response.

Remarks on this clone: Its antigen is undetermined.

Germline lookup yields CDR1 MDHEN and CDR2 SYDVKM. V dropped 2 bases and J dropped 1 base, with 15 bases sitting between them. CDR3 length: 17 amino acids. Clones were sequenced by immunoSEQ multiplex PCR, and TCRdb holds only the in-frame ones, with some missing. The data contain about 35,000 clones, 75% to 90% of them seen just once; the ten biggest clones take up about 5.6%. The specimen comprised peripheral blood, sampled from a patient treated with radiotherapy plus ipilimumab. This receptor was taken from a human donor with non-small cell lung cancer who had stable disease on radiotherapy plus ipilimumab. The V call is TRBV28, the J call TRBJ1-5; no reliable D call. The CDR3 protein is CASSLVGGVGSNQPQHF. The CDR3 DNA reads as TGTGCCAGCAGTTTAGTGGGCGGGGTAGGAAGCAATCAGCCCCAGCATTTT.